The 31 T cell receptor beta chains below were found in one sample sequenced in a study of blood T cell repertoires in COVID-19. Some clones are missing from TCRdb's copy, which holds only in-frame ones; the method was immunoSEQ multiplex PCR. The table has approximately 250,000 clones, more than 75% seen once; the top ten hold about 6%. Sequencing was carried out using peripheral blood. These receptors were taken from a woman of 80 years or more with COVID-19, enrolled during active disease.

CDR3 sequence reads: CASSLYGTGDEKLFF. In nucleotides, the CDR3 is TGTGCCAGCAGCTTATACGGGACAGGGGACGAAAAACTGTTTTTT. The genes are TRBV7-2 and TRBJ1-4; 10 bases match TRBD1. CDR3 length: 15 amino acids. The germline CDR1 and CDR2 sequences are SGHTA and FQGNSA. Unmatched junction bases numbered 5, after V lost 2 bases and J lost 8 bases.

The rearrangement joins TRBV2 to TRBJ1-4, with a possible D match to TRBD1 (6 bases). The germline gives CDR1 SNHLY, CDR2 FYNNEI. Trimming pared 1 base from V and 7 bases from J, leaving 16 bases between. The CDR3 extends over 16 amino acids. CDR3 nucleotides: TGTGCCAGCAGTGAAGAATCAGGGGCTTTTTTTGAAAAACTGTTTTTT. Translating gives CASSEESGAFFEKLFF.

The chain employs TRBV19 and TRBJ1-5, with D hard to call. Trimming pared 7 bases from V and 2 bases from J, leaving 12 bases between. The CDR3 totals 14 residues. Germline V gives CDR1 LNHDA, CDR2 SQIVND (reference sequence). The CDR3 protein is CASISRTGNQPQHF. The CDR3 bases are TGTGCCAGTATTTCGCGCACGGGCAATCAGCCCCAGCATTTT. The variable domain in full, with the rest retrieved from reference TRBV19 and TRBJ1-5, is DGGITQSPKYLFRKEGQNVTLSCEQNLNHDAMYWYRQDPGQGLRLIYYSQIVNDFQKGDIAEGYSVSREKKESFPLTVTSAQKNPTAFYLCASISRTGNQPQHFGDGTRLSIL.

V is TRBV6-6 and J is TRBJ2-1, with TRBD2 identical over 11 bases. Germline V gene data show CDR1 as MNHNY and CDR2 as SVGAGI (reference sequence). CDR3 size: 13 residues. Unmatched junction bases numbered 4, after V lost 8 bases and J lost 7 bases. The CDR3 DNA follows: TGTGCCAGCGGCGCTAGCGGGGGGAATGAGCAGTTCTTC. Translated: CASGASGGNEQFF.

As for this clone: Other DNA sequences from this sample encode an identical CDR3 as well. The chain is built from TRBV12-3 or TRBV12-4 and TRBJ2-7, with D unresolved. V lost 3 bases and J 0 bases, leaving 6 bases between the germline ends. This CDR3 has 13 amino acids. CDR3 in amino acids: CASSFRSSYEQYF. As DNA, the CDR3 is TGTGCCAGCAGTTTTAGGAGCTCCTACGAGCAGTACTTC.

This chain connects TRBV5-1 to TRBJ2-1, with D maybe TRBD1 (6 bases). The CDR3 has 14 amino acids. Trimming stripped 4 bases from V and 5 bases from J, with 13 bases between. The germline V gene encodes CDR1 SGHRS and CDR2 YFSETQ. DNA of the CDR3: TGCGCCAGCAGCCAGGGACACAAAAACAATGAGCAGTTCTTC. Amino acids: CASSQGHKNNEQFF.

The chain links TRBV30 to TRBJ1-3; possible D gene TRBD1, 6 bases. The V gene lost 0 bases and the J gene lost 4 bases, with 10 bases spanning the gap. Germline V gene sequence: CDR1 GTSNPN, CDR2 SVGIG (reference sequence). The CDR3 spans 14 residues. CDR3 bases: TGTGCCTGGAGTGTAGGACAGTTGGGAAACACCATATATTTT. The encoded protein is CAWSVGQLGNTIYF.

This clone was counted between two and nine times. The chain recombines TRBV7-2 with TRBJ2-3; 10 bases agree with TRBD2. Germline CDR1 reads SGHTA; CDR2 reads FQGNSA. V gave up 4 bases and J gave up 6 bases; unmatched junction bases: 7. This CDR3 region has 15 residues. CDR3 loop: CASSSQRGGGDTQYF. CDR3 nucleotide sequence: TGTGCCAGCAGCTCTCAGCGGGGGGGCGGGGATACGCAGTATTTT.

The chain has TRBV6-5 and TRBJ2-7, with a possible D match to TRBD2 (6 bases). Germline lookup yields CDR1 MNHEY and CDR2 SVGAGI. V was clipped by 5 bases and J by 2 bases, with 16 bases between them. The CDR3 totals 15 residues. DNA of the CDR3: TGTGCCAGCAGTCCCCCGGGGCGGGGTGCCTACGAGCAGTACTTC. Translated, it gives CASSPPGRGAYEQYF.

CDR3 bases: TGTGCCAGCAGGAGGTTGTACGGGACAGGCCTCATGAACACTGAAGCTTTCTTT. Residues: CASRRLYGTGLMNTEAFF. This chain connects TRBV21-1 to TRBJ1-1; the DNA was not used to check the table's D call, TRBD1. TRBV21-1 is recorded as a pseudogene. The CDR3 consists of 18 residues.

The V gene is TRBV28, the J gene TRBJ2-7, with 9 bases lining up with TRBD1. This CDR3 comprises 16 residues. With 4 bases clipped from V and 4 bases from J, the junction kept 11 bases outside the gene matches. Germline V gene sequence: CDR1 MDHEN, CDR2 SYDVKM. The CDR3 region has the DNA TGTGCCAGCAGTTCCGTCGGGACAGGGTCCCCTTACGAGCAGTACGTC. The encoded protein is CASSSVGTGSPYEQYV.

The chain recombines TRBV28 with TRBJ1-4; D gene ambiguous. The CDR3 extends over 12 amino acids. Per the germline V gene, CDR1 is MDHEN and CDR2 is SYDVKM. Trimming removed 9 bases at V and 3 bases at J, with 8 bases between. The DNA for the CDR3 is TGTGCCAGTGGAGTAGCTAATGAAAAACTGTTTTTT. This translates into CASGVANEKLFF. The entire variable domain, with the rest obtained from reference TRBV28 and TRBJ1-4, is as follows: DVKVTQSSRYLVKRTGEKVFLECVQDMDHENMFWYRQDPGLGLRLIYFSYDVKMKEKGDIPEGYSVSREKKERFSLILESASTNQTSMYLCASGVANEKLFFGSGTQLSVL.

The chain links TRBV5-1 to TRBJ2-2; tentative D call: TRBD2 (6 bases). The CDR3 has 15 residues. Germline CDR1 reads SGHRS; CDR2 reads YFSETQ. Trimming shortened V by 3 bases and J by 0 bases, and 9 bases separated the two germline ends. The CDR3 reads CASSSGGANTGELFF. The CDR3 coding sequence is TGCGCCAGCAGCTCAGGAGGGGCGAACACCGGGGAGCTGTTTTTT.

The DNA for the CDR3 is TGTGCCACCAGTGACCCTCCGGGACAGGGGCGCGAGCAGTACTTC. Translating it yields CATSDPPGQGREQYF. The chain has TRBV24-1 and TRBJ2-7; 10 bases line up with TRBD1. The V gene end was trimmed by 4 bases and the J gene end by 6 bases; junction bases not matched to a gene: 8. The CDR3 totals 15 residues. Per the germline V gene, CDR1 is KGHDR and CDR2 is SFDVKD.

The chain links TRBV7-9 to TRBJ1-1; 10 positions match TRBD1. Unmatched junction bases numbered 4, after V lost 3 bases and J lost 9 bases. The CDR3 is made up of 13 amino acids. Germline lookup yields CDR1 SEHNR and CDR2 FQNEAQ (reference sequence). CDR3 DNA sequence: TGTGCCAGCAGCTTCGGGACAGGGGTTCAAGCTTTCTTT. Its protein is CASSFGTGVQAFF.

The chain carries TRBV5-4 and TRBJ2-2; TRBD2 aligns across 10 bases. Germline lookup yields CDR1 SGHNT and CDR2 YYREEE (reference sequence). V dropped 3 bases and J dropped 6; count of bases not matched to a gene: 5. The CDR3 totals 15 residues. CDR3 sequence reads: CASSSGTSDAGELFF. The CDR3 region has the DNA TGTGCCAGCAGCTCCGGGACTAGCGACGCCGGGGAGCTGTTTTTT.

The chain recombines TRBV10-3 with TRBJ1-6; 12 bases line up with TRBD1. With 6 bases clipped from V and 8 bases from J, the junction kept 5 bases outside the gene matches. Germline V CDR1 and CDR2: ENHRY, SYGVKD. The CDR3 sequence is 15 residues long. CDR3 bases: TGTGCCATCAGGGAGGGACAGGGGGCTTATTCACCCCTCCACTTT. Amino acids: CAIREGQGAYSPLHF.

The chain carries TRBV30 and TRBJ1-6; perhaps TRBD1 as D (6 bases). Trimming took off 2 bases at V and 6 bases at J, with 11 bases between the two ends. CDR1 is GTSNPN, CDR2 SVGIG, per germline (reference sequence). The CDR3 is made up of 14 amino acids. CDR3 sequence: CAWSRQALNSPLHF. CDR3 nucleotide sequence: TGTGCCTGGAGTCGACAGGCTCTTAATTCACCCCTCCACTTT.

The chain couples TRBV10-3 to TRBJ1-5; D unresolved. The germline gives CDR1 ENHRY, CDR2 SYGVKD. Trimming stripped 3 bases from V and 5 bases from J, with 5 bases between. This CDR3 has 12 residues. This chain's CDR3 is CAISDNYQPQHF. The CDR3 DNA is TGTGCCATCAGTGATAACTATCAGCCCCAGCATTTT.

This sequence joins TRBV7-2 and TRBJ1-3; no firm D call. CDR1 is SGHTA, CDR2 FQGNSA, per germline. V dropped 1 base and J dropped 0 bases, with 7 bases sitting between them. The CDR3 totals 15 residues. The CDR3 protein is CASSLDLTSGNTIYF. Written as DNA, the CDR3 is TGTGCCAGCAGCTTAGACTTAACCTCTGGAAACACCATATATTTT.

This clone appeared a single time. This rearrangement joins TRBV7-9 to TRBJ2-7; 7 bases are shared with TRBD2. Trimming took 5 bases from V and 3 from J; bases not matched to a gene: 1. CDR1 and CDR2 (germline): SEHNR, FQNEAQ (reference sequence). CDR3 length: 12 residues. CDR3 loop: CASSRDYYEQYF. CDR3 DNA: TGTGCCAGCAGCCGGGACTACTACGAGCAGTACTTC.

The CDR3 DNA follows: TGTGCCAGCAGCCTTAGCGGGGGGGCCGGTGTCCAGTATTTT. It is translated as CASSLSGGAGVQYF. The chain links TRBV11-3 to TRBJ2-3; TRBD2 matches 11 bases. After removal of 5 bases from V and 12 bases from J, the junction contained 10 bases not matched to a gene. CDR3 size: 14 residues. Germline CDR1 reads SGHNT; CDR2 reads YENEEA.

The chain recombines TRBV7-2 with TRBJ2-1, with unresolved D. The V and J ends lost 5 bases and 1 base respectively, with 9 bases between them. CDR1 is SGHTA and CDR2 is FQGNSA in the germline V gene. There are 14 residues in the CDR3. CDR3 coding DNA: TGTGCCAGCAGCCCGACTGGTTCCTACAATGAGCAGTTCTTC. Amino acid sequence: CASSPTGSYNEQFF.

The rearrangement uses TRBV6-5 and TRBJ1-3; 7 bases agree with TRBD1. The CDR3 spans 15 residues. The J segment lost 0 bases and the V segment lost 6 bases, leaving 5 bases of the junction unmatched. Germline CDR1 and CDR2: MNHEY and SVGAGI. CDR3 nucleotides: TGTGCCAGCAGGGGGGGACAGACCTCTGGAAACACCATATATTTT. Its translation: CASRGGQTSGNTIYF.

The rearrangement uses TRBV4-2 and TRBJ1-1, with 7 bases matching TRBD1. CDR1 LGHNA and CDR2 YNFKEQ come from the germline V gene. V dropped 3 bases and J dropped 2; count of bases not matched to a gene: 6. CDR3 length equals 15 residues. CDR3 sequence (DNA): TGTGCCAGCAGCCACTCCGGGACAGTAAACACTGAAGCTTTCTTT. Translation gives CASSHSGTVNTEAFF.

This sequence joins TRBV7-6 and TRBJ1-2; 12 bases map to TRBD1. V lost 4 bases to trimming and J lost 8 bases; unmatched junction nucleotides: 5. The germline V gene encodes CDR1 SGHVS and CDR2 FNYEAQ. The CDR3 loop spans 14 amino acids. The CDR3 sequence: CASSYGTGGEGYTF. The DNA of the CDR3 is TGTGCCAGCAGCTACGGGACAGGGGGCGAAGGCTACACCTTC. Full variable domain (outside the CDR3, taken from reference TRBV7-6 and TRBJ1-2): GAGVSQSPRYKVTKRGQDVALRCDPISGHVSLYWYRQALGQGPEFLTYFNYEAQQDKSGLPNDRFSAERPEGSISTLTIQRTEQRDSAMYRCASSYGTGGEGYTFGSGTRLTVV.

CDR3 coding DNA: TGTGCCATCAGTGAGGCGGGGGTAGACTATGGCTACACCTTC. Translating it yields CAISEAGVDYGYTF. The chain couples TRBV10-3 to TRBJ1-2; TRBD1 might be the D (5 bases). From germline, CDR1 is ENHRY and CDR2 SYGVKD. CDR3 length: 14 amino acids. Trimming stripped 2 bases from V and 3 bases from J, with 10 bases between.

The chain combines TRBV28 with TRBJ1-2; D is possibly TRBD1 (5 bases). CDR1 and CDR2 (germline): MDHEN, SYDVKM. V was pared by 5 bases and J by 3 bases, with 16 bases between. CDR3 length equals 15 residues. This CDR3 is CASSHGGTLDYGYTF. CDR3 DNA: TGTGCCAGCAGTCACGGGGGGACGCTCGACTATGGCTACACCTTC.

The CDR3 region has the DNA TGTGCCAGCAGCCAAGATGAGGGCGCGAGCTATGGCTACACCTTC. Encoded protein: CASSQDEGASYGYTF. V gene TRBV4-2 combines with J gene TRBJ1-2; D is ambiguous. V lost 0 bases and J lost 4, with 12 bases in between. Per germline, CDR1 LGHNA and CDR2 YNFKEQ. The CDR3 length is 15 residues.

This clone was counted only a few times. This chain joins TRBV18 and TRBJ1-1; 7 bases line up with TRBD1. CDR1 KGHSH and CDR2 LQKENI come from the germline V gene. V shed 8 bases, J shed 1 base, and the junction held 7 bases outside the gene matches. The CDR3 runs 14 residues. The CDR3 is CASTRQGSNTEAFF. DNA of the CDR3: TGTGCCAGCACTAGACAGGGTTCGAACACTGAAGCTTTCTTT.

CDR3 residues: CASSLMGTSETQYF. CDR3 DNA: TGTGCCAGCAGCCTCATGGGGACTAGCGAGACCCAGTACTTC. The chain uses TRBV7-8 and TRBJ2-5; the match to TRBD2 covers 9 bases. Trimming cost V 5 bases and J 5 bases; bases outside gene matches: 6. Germline V CDR1 and CDR2: SGHVS, FQNEAQ. This CDR3 contains 14 residues.